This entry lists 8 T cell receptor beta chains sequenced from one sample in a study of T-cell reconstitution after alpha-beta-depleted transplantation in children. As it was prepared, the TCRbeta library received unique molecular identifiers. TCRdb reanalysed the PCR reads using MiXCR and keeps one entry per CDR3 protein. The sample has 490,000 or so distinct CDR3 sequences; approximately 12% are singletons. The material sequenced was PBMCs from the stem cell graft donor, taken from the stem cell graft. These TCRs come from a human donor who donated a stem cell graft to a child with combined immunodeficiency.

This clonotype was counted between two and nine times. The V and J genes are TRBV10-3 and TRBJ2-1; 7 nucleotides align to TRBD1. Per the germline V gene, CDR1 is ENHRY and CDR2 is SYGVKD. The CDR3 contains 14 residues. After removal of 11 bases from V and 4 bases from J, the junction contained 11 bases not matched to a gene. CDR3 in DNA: TGTGCCCCCAATTTTGGGACAGCGTACAATGAGCAGTTCTTC. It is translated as CAPNFGTAYNEQFF.

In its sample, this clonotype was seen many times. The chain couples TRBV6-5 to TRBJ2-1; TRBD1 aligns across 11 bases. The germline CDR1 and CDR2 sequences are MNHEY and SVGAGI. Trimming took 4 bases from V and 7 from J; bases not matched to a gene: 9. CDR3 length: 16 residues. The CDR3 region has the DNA TGTGCCAGCAGTTCCCGTAGGGGACAGGGGGTGAATGAGCAGTTCTTC. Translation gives CASSSRRGQGVNEQFF.

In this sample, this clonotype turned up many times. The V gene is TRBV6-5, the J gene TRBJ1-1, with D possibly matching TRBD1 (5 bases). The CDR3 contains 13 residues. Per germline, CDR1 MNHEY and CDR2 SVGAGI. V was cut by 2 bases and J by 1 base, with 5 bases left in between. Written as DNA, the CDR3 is TGTGCCAGCAGTTACGGACAGAACACTGAAGCTTTCTTT. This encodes CASSYGQNTEAFF.

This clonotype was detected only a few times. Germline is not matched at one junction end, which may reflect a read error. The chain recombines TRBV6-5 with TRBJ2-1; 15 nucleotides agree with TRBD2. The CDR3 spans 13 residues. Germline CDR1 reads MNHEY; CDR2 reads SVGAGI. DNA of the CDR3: TGTGCCAGCAGACGGACTAGCGGGGGGGTACGGCTCTTC. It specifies CASRRTSGGVRLF.

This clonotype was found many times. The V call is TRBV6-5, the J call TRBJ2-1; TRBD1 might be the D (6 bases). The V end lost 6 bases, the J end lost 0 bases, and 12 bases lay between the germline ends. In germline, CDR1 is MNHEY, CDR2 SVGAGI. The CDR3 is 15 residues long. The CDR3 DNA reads TGTGCCAGCAGGACAGGCCTCAGCTCCTACAATGAGCAGTTCTTC. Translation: CASRTGLSSYNEQFF.

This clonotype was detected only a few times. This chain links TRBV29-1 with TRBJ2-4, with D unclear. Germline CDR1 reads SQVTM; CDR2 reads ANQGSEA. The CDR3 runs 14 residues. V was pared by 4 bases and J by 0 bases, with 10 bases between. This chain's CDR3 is CSVVSALAKNIQYF. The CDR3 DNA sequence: TGCAGCGTTGTTAGTGCTCTAGCCAAAAACATTCAGTACTTC.

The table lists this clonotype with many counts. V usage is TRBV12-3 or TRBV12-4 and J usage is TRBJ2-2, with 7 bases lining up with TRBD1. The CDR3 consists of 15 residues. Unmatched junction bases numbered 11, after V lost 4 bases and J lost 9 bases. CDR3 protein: CASSSTGASGRELFF. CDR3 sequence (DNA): TGTGCCAGCAGTTCAACAGGGGCATCGGGCCGGGAGCTGTTTTTT.

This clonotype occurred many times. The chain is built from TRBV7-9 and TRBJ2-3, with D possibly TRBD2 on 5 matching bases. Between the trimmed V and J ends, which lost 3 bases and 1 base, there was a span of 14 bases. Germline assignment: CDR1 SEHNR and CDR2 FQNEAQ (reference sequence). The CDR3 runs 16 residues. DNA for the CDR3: TGTGCCAGCAGCTTTAGGGCGGACTCCGGCACAGATACGCAGTATTTT. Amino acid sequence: CASSFRADSGTDTQYF.